One T cell receptor beta chain is described in this entry. The antigen is not known. Sequenced material consisted of expressed TCRB transcripts (all of the isolated RNA was reverse transcribed). Sequencing used immunoSEQ multiplex PCR; TCRdb keeps in-frame clones, though not all of them. The data hold hundreds of thousands of clones, with roughly 13% observed a single time. The sample originates from a study of beta chain features in type 1 diabetes. Across the whole study: Patients looked much like healthy donors when it came to age, gender and cell yields. The study examined 90 million to 130 million sorted cells across all samples.

V was clipped by 2 bases and J by 1 base, with 12 bases between them. This CDR3 has 15 amino acids. The V gene's germline CDR1 is SEHNR and CDR2 FQNEAQ (reference sequence). Study-wide results and caveats: The analysis here could not establish whether HLA type shapes TCRB rearrangement. TCRB CDR3 length was moderately but significantly reduced in all four CD4+ subsets of Type 1 diabetes patients. A greater similarity of naive, central memory and Treg TCRB repertoires was seen among patients than among healthy donors.

The chain couples TRBV7-9 to TRBJ2-7; D is perhaps TRBD1 or TRBD2 (6 bases each). Sequencing used naive CD4+ T cells from blood. The TCR comes from a man aged 18 to 29 with type 1 diabetes. CDR3 residues: CASSLNPGASYEQYF. The CDR3, as DNA: TGTGCCAGCAGCTTAAATCCGGGGGCATCCTACGAGCAGTACTTC. The variable domain in full, completed from reference TRBV7-9 and TRBJ2-7, reads DTGVSQNPRHKITKRGQNVTFRCDPISEHNRLYWYRQTLGQGPEFLTYFQNEAQLEKSRLLSDRFSAERPKGSFSTLEIQRTEQGDSAMYLCASSLNPGASYEQYFGPGTRLTVT.